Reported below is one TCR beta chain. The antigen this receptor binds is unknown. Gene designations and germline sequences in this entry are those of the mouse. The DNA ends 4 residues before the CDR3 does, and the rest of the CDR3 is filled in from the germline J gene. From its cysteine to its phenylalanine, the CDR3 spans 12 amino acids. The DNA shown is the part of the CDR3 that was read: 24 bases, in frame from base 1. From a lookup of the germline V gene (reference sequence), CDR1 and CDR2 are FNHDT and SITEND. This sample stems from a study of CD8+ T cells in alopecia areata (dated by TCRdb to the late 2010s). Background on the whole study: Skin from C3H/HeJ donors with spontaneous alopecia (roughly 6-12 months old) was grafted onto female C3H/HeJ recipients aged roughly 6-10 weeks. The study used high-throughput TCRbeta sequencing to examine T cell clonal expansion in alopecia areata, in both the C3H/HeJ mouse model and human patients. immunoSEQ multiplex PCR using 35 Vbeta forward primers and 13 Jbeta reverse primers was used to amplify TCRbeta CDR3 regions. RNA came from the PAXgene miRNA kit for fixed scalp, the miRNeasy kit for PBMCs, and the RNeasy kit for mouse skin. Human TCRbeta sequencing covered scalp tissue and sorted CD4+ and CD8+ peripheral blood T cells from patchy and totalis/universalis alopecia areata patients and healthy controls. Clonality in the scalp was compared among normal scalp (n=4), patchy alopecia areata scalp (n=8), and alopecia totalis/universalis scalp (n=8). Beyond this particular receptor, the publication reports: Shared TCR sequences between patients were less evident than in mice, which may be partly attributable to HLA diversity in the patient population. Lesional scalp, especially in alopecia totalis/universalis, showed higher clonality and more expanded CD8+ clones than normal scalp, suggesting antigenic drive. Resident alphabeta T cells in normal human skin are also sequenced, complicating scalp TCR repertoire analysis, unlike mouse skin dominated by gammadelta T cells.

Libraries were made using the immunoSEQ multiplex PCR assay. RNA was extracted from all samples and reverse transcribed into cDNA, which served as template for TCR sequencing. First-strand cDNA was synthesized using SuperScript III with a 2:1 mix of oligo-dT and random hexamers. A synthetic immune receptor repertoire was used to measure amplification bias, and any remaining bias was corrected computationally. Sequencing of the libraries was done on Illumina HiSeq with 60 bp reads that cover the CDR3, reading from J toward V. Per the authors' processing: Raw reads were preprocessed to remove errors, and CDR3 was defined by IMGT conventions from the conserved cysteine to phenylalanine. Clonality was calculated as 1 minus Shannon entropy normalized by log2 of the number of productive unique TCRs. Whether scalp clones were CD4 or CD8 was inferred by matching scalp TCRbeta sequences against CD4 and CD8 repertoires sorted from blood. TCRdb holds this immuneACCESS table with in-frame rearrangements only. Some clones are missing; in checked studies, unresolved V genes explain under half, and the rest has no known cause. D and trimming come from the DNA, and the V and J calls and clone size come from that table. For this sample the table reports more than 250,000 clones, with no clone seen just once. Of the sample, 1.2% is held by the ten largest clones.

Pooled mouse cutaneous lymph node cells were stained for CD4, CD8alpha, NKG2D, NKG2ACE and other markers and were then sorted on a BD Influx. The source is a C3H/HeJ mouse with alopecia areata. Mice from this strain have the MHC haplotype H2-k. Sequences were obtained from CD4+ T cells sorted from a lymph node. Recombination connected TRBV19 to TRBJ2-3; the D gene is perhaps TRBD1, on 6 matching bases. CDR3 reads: CASSLRGETLYF. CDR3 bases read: TGTGCCAGCAGCCTCAGGGGAGAA.